A selection of T cell receptor beta chains follows, all from one sample in a study of vaccination effects on CD4 cells after COVID-19. Here immunoSEQ multiplex PCR was the method, and the copy in TCRdb shows in-frame clones only, minus some. The table includes 25,000 to 30,000 clones, about 70% detected once. Which antigens these TCRs recognize remains unknown. This sample comprised CD4+ T cells from PBMCs cultured with HCoV-NL63 spike peptides, obtained before COVID-19 vaccination. The source is a human donor who received a COVID-19 vaccine. CDR3s include the opening cysteine and the closing phenylalanine or tryptophan. The D gene is left open where the match is weak. Size is omitted from some rows. Given values are once, few, many or a class for expanded clones.

clone size: few; J gene: TRBJ1-2; V gene: TRBV6-2/TRBV6-3; D gene: TRBD1; CDR3 protein: CASSYSRDRAVPFYGYTF; CDR3 DNA: TGTGCCAGCAGTTACTCCCGGGACAGGGCCGTACCCTTCTATGGCTACACCTTC
clone size: .; J gene: TRBJ2-3; V gene: TRBV13; D gene: .; CDR3 protein: CASSTGAPSTDTQYF; CDR3 DNA: TGTGCCAGCAGTACCGGGGCCCCATCCACAGATACGCAGTATTTT
clone size: .; J gene: TRBJ2-7; V gene: TRBV5-1; D gene: .; CDR3 protein: CASSLGLDEQYF; CDR3 DNA: TGCGCCAGCAGCTTGGGTTTGGACGAGCAGTACTTC
clone size: .; J gene: TRBJ2-3; V gene: TRBV7-9; D gene: TRBD2; CDR3 protein: CASSLGSGGADTQYF; CDR3 DNA: TGTGCCAGCAGCTTGGGTAGCGGGGGGGCGGATACGCAGTATTTT
clone size: many; J gene: TRBJ2-3; V gene: TRBV2; D gene: .; CDR3 protein: CASSPPFTDTQYF; CDR3 DNA: TGTGCCAGCAGTCCGCCCTTCACAGATACGCAGTATTTT
clone size: few; J gene: TRBJ2-7; V gene: TRBV2; D gene: TRBD2; CDR3 protein: CASSGLAGPYEQYF; CDR3 DNA: TGTGCCAGCTCTGGGCTAGCGGGGCCTTACGAGCAGTACTTC
clone size: .; J gene: TRBJ2-7; V gene: TRBV6-1; D gene: .; CDR3 protein: CASSESYEQYF; CDR3 DNA: TGTGCCAGCAGTGAAAGTTACGAGCAGTACTTC
clone size: .; J gene: TRBJ1-2; V gene: TRBV10-3; D gene: TRBD1; CDR3 protein: CAISSGTGVHGYTF; CDR3 DNA: TGTGCCATCAGCTCCGGGACAGGGGTACATGGCTACACCTTC
clone size: .; J gene: TRBJ1-2; V gene: TRBV2; D gene: .; CDR3 protein: CASRTQDLYGYTF; CDR3 DNA: TGTGCCAGCAGGACGCAGGACCTCTATGGCTACACCTTC
clone size: .; J gene: TRBJ1-1; V gene: TRBV5-6; D gene: .; CDR3 protein: CASSFPLWGGGEAFF; CDR3 DNA: TGTGCCAGCAGCTTCCCACTCTGGGGGGGCGGTGAAGCTTTCTTT
clone size: .; J gene: TRBJ2-2; V gene: TRBV18; D gene: .; CDR3 protein: CASSPPNGDNTGELFF; CDR3 DNA: TGTGCCAGCTCACCACCGAATGGGGATAACACCGGGGAGCTGTTTTTT
clone size: .; J gene: TRBJ2-2; V gene: TRBV10-3; D gene: .; CDR3 protein: CAISAGESGELFF; CDR3 DNA: TGTGCCATCAGTGCCGGGGAGTCCGGGGAGCTGTTTTTT
clone size: few; J gene: TRBJ1-2; V gene: TRBV6-5; D gene: .; CDR3 protein: CASGGFSSQTF; CDR3 DNA: TGTGCCAGTGGGGGGTTTAGTTCTCAAACCTTC
clone size: .; J gene: TRBJ2-7; V gene: TRBV24-1; D gene: .; CDR3 protein: CATGTYEQYF; CDR3 DNA: TGTGCCACCGGGACCTACGAGCAGTACTTC
clone size: few; J gene: TRBJ1-4; V gene: TRBV19; D gene: .; CDR3 protein: CASFSGRVFF; CDR3 DNA: TGTGCCAGTTTCTCCGGGAGAGTGTTTTTT
clone size: .; J gene: TRBJ2-7; V gene: TRBV6-5; D gene: TRBD2; CDR3 protein: CASKTGGPYEQYF; CDR3 DNA: TGTGCCAGCAAGACGGGAGGGCCCTACGAGCAGTACTTC
clone size: many; J gene: TRBJ1-5; V gene: TRBV5-1; D gene: TRBD1; CDR3 protein: CASSAGHRGRRRQPQHF; CDR3 DNA: TGCGCCAGCAGCGCCGGGCACAGGGGGCGCAGGAGACAGCCCCAGCATTTT
clone size: .; J gene: TRBJ2-7; V gene: TRBV9; D gene: TRBD2; CDR3 protein: CASSDSLAATTYEQYF; CDR3 DNA: TGTGCCAGCAGCGACTCTCTAGCGGCTACGACCTACGAGCAGTACTTC
clone size: .; J gene: TRBJ1-2; V gene: TRBV10-3; D gene: .; CDR3 protein: CAITREAGGYTF; CDR3 DNA: TGTGCCATCACCCGAGAGGCGGGTGGCTACACCTTC
clone size: .; J gene: TRBJ2-3; V gene: TRBV3-1/TRBV3-2; D gene: .; CDR3 protein: CASSRRAEDTQYF; CDR3 DNA: TGTGCCAGCAGCCGCCGGGCGGAAGATACGCAGTATTTT
clone size: once; J gene: TRBJ2-1; V gene: TRBV7-2; D gene: TRBD2; CDR3 protein: CASSSAGTSAYNEQFF; CDR3 DNA: TGTGCCAGCAGCTCAGCCGGGACTAGCGCCTACAATGAGCAGTTCTTC
clone size: .; J gene: TRBJ2-4; V gene: TRBV27; D gene: .; CDR3 protein: CASRGALEAKNIQYF; CDR3 DNA: TGTGCCAGCAGGGGGGCCCTGGAAGCCAAAAACATTCAGTACTTC
clone size: few; J gene: TRBJ2-1; V gene: TRBV4-3; D gene: TRBD2; CDR3 protein: CASSQYSGSSYNEQFF; CDR3 DNA: TGCGCCAGCAGCCAGTATAGCGGGAGCTCCTACAATGAGCAGTTCTTC
clone size: once; J gene: TRBJ2-1; V gene: TRBV19; D gene: TRBD2; CDR3 protein: CASGRRTSALVSSFNEQFF; CDR3 DNA: TGTGCCAGTGGACGACGGACTAGCGCGCTGGTAAGCAGTTTTAATGAGCAGTTCTTC
clone size: .; J gene: TRBJ1-2; V gene: TRBV2; D gene: .; CDR3 protein: CASSDAVHYGYTF; CDR3 DNA: TGTGCCAGCAGTGACGCCGTCCACTATGGCTACACCTTC
clone size: .; J gene: TRBJ1-2; V gene: TRBV7-9; D gene: TRBD1; CDR3 protein: CASSPPDRGYGYTF; CDR3 DNA: TGTGCCAGCAGCCCCCCTGACAGGGGCTATGGCTACACCTTC
clone size: once; J gene: TRBJ1-2; V gene: TRBV28; D gene: TRBD1; CDR3 protein: CASWTGLGFSYGYTF; CDR3 DNA: TGTGCCAGTTGGACAGGGCTCGGATTTTCATATGGCTACACCTTC
clone size: once; J gene: TRBJ2-3; V gene: TRBV15; D gene: TRBD2; CDR3 protein: CATSRAGGVKRGGRYTQYF; CDR3 DNA: TGTGCCACCAGCAGAGCGGGGGGGGTAAAACGGGGGGGCCGATATACGCAGTATTTT
clone size: .; J gene: TRBJ1-2; V gene: TRBV3-1/TRBV3-2; D gene: .; CDR3 protein: CASSLSVNYGYTF; CDR3 DNA: TGTGCCAGCAGCCTCAGCGTTAACTATGGCTACACCTTC
clone size: .; J gene: TRBJ1-1; V gene: TRBV5-4; D gene: TRBD1; CDR3 protein: CASSSLQGAGTEAFF; CDR3 DNA: TGTGCCAGCAGCTCCCTTCAGGGGGCGGGCACTGAAGCTTTCTTT
clone size: once; J gene: TRBJ2-3; V gene: TRBV3-1/TRBV3-2; D gene: .; CDR3 protein: CASSQEGLVEYF; CDR3 DNA: TGTGCCAGCAGCCAAGAAGGTCTAGTTGAGTATTTT
clone size: once; J gene: TRBJ1-1; V gene: TRBV2; D gene: TRBD1; CDR3 protein: CASSVDRGRTEAFF; CDR3 DNA: TGTGCCAGCAGCGTGGACAGGGGAAGGACTGAAGCTTTCTTT
clone size: .; J gene: TRBJ1-2; V gene: TRBV5-1; D gene: .; CDR3 protein: CASSFRGEAGYTF; CDR3 DNA: TGCGCCAGCAGCTTTAGGGGGGAGGCTGGCTACACCTTC
clone size: .; J gene: TRBJ2-7; V gene: TRBV6-6; D gene: TRBD2; CDR3 protein: CASSYSSEGLAYEQYF; CDR3 DNA: TGTGCCAGCAGTTACTCATCCGAGGGACTAGCGTACGAGCAGTACTTC
clone size: .; J gene: TRBJ2-1; V gene: TRBV5-6; D gene: .; CDR3 protein: CASSLFSVEQFF; CDR3 DNA: TGTGCCAGCAGCTTGTTCTCCGTTGAGCAGTTCTTC
clone size: .; J gene: TRBJ1-2; V gene: TRBV2; D gene: .; CDR3 protein: CASKTGFGGYTF; CDR3 DNA: TGTGCCAGCAAAACAGGGTTTGGTGGCTACACCTTC
clone size: .; J gene: TRBJ2-7; V gene: TRBV11-3; D gene: TRBD2; CDR3 protein: CASSRGVAGVLYF; CDR3 DNA: TGTGCCAGCAGCCGTGGGGTAGCGGGGGTCCTGTACTTC
clone size: .; J gene: TRBJ2-5; V gene: TRBV28; D gene: TRBD1; CDR3 protein: CASSLRQGRKTQYF; CDR3 DNA: TGTGCCAGCAGTTTAAGACAGGGGAGGAAGACCCAGTACTTC
clone size: once; J gene: TRBJ1-1; V gene: TRBV12-3/TRBV12-4; D gene: .; CDR3 protein: CASSLYRYTEAFF; CDR3 DNA: TGTGCCAGCAGTTTATACAGATACACTGAAGCTTTCTTT
clone size: once; J gene: TRBJ2-7; V gene: TRBV4-1; D gene: TRBD1; CDR3 protein: CASSQGQGDYEQYF; CDR3 DNA: TGCGCCAGCAGCCAAGGACAGGGGGACTACGAGCAGTACTTC
clone size: .; J gene: TRBJ2-1; V gene: TRBV11-2; D gene: TRBD2; CDR3 protein: CASSANLLAGASYNEQFF; CDR3 DNA: TGTGCCAGCAGCGCCAACCTGCTAGCGGGGGCTTCCTACAATGAGCAGTTCTTC
clone size: few; J gene: TRBJ1-1; V gene: TRBV4-2; D gene: TRBD1; CDR3 protein: CASSPGTGRRDTEAFF; CDR3 DNA: TGTGCCAGCAGTCCCGGGACAGGGAGACGGGATACTGAAGCTTTCTTT
clone size: .; J gene: TRBJ1-6; V gene: TRBV30; D gene: .; CDR3 protein: CAWSRWAGDNSPLHF; CDR3 DNA: TGTGCCTGGAGTAGGTGGGCAGGGGATAATTCACCCCTCCACTTT
clone size: .; J gene: TRBJ2-7; V gene: TRBV28; D gene: TRBD2; CDR3 protein: CASSYVAGGPIYEQYF; CDR3 DNA: TGTGCCAGCAGTTACGTAGCGGGAGGGCCGATTTACGAGCAGTACTTC
clone size: .; J gene: TRBJ1-6; V gene: TRBV27; D gene: TRBD1; CDR3 protein: CASSLYYGTGRGSPLHF; CDR3 DNA: TGTGCCAGCAGTCTCTACTACGGGACAGGGAGGGGTTCACCCCTCCACTTT